This TCR beta chain was captured by sequencing in a study of blood T cells in healthy people across ages. CDR3 length equals 14 residues. Germline-derived CDR1 and CDR2 are MNHEY and SVGEGT. V gave up 5 bases and J gave up 6 bases, with 14 bases separating them. For the second PCR, which ran for about 6 to 11 cycles, a sample-barcoded 5' primer and a J-beta primer mix were used. MiXCR, run by TCRdb on the 5' RACE reads, gives a single entry per CDR3 protein. The table shows some 710,000 distinct CDR3 sequences, with 46% occurring only once. This clonotype was seen repeatedly, ten times or more. The TCR comes from an elderly man in good health. The V call is TRBV6-2 or TRBV6-3, the J call TRBJ2-1; D perhaps matches TRBD2 (6 bases). Sequencing was carried out using blood. Here the CDR3 DNA reads TGTGCCAGCAGTGACCGGGGACTGAGCAATGAGCAGTTCTTC. This translates into CASSDRGLSNEQFF.